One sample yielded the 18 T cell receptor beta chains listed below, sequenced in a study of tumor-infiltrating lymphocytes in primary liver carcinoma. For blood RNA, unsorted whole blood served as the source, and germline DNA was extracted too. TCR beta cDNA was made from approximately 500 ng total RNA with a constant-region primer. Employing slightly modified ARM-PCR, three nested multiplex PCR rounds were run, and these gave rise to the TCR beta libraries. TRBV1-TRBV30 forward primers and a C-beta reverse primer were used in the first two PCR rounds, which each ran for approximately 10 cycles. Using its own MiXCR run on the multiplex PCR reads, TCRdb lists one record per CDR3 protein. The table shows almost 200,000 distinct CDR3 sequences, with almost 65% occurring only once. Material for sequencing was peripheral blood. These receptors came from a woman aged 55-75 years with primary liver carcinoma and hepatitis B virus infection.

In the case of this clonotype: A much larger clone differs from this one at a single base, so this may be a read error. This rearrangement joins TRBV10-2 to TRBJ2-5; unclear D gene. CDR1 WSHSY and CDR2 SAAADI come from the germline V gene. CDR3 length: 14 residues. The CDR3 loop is CASSESGNQEPQYF. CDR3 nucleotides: TGCGCCAGCAGTGAGTCCGGAAACCAAGAGCCCCAGTACTTC.

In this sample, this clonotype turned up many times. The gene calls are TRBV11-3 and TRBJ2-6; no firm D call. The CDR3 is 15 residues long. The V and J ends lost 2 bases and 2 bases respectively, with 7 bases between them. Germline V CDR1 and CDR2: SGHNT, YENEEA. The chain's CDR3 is CASSLKLAGANVLTF. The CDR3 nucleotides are TGTGCCAGCAGCTTAAAGTTGGCTGGGGCCAACGTCCTGACTTTC.

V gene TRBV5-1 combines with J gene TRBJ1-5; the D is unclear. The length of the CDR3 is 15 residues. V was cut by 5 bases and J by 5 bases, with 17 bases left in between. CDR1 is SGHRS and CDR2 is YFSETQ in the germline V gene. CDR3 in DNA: TGCGCCAGCAGACCGGGGAGCTTAGAAGATCAGCCCCAGCATTTT. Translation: CASRPGSLEDQPQHF.

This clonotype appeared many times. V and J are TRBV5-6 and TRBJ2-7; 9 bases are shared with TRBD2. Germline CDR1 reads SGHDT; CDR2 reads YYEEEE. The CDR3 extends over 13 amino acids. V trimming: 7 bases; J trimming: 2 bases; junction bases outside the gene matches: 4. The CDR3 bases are TGTGCCAGCGGACTAGCGATAACCTACGAGCAGTACTTC. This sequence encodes CASGLAITYEQYF.

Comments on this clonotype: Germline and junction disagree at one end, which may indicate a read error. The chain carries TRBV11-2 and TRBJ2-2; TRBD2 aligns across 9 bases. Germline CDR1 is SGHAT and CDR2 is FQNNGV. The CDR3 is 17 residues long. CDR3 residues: CASSTRTSASNTGELFF. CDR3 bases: TGCGCCAGCAGTACCCGGACTAGCGCCTCGAACACCGGGGAGCTGTTTTTT. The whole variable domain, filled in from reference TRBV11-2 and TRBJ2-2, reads EAGVAQSPRYKIIEKRQSVAFWCNPISGHATLYWYQQILGQGPKLLIQFQNNGVVDDSQLPKDRFSAERLKGVDSTLKIQPAKLEDSAVYLCASSTRTSASNTGELFFGEGSRLTVL.

The CDR3 reads CASSLNYQPQHF. CDR3 bases: TGTGCCAGCAGTTTGAACTATCAGCCCCAGCATTTT. The genes are TRBV28 and TRBJ1-5; D call uncertain. CDR3 size: 12 residues. Germline CDR1 and CDR2: MDHEN and SYDVKM. V dropped 3 bases and J dropped 5 bases, with 5 bases sitting between them.

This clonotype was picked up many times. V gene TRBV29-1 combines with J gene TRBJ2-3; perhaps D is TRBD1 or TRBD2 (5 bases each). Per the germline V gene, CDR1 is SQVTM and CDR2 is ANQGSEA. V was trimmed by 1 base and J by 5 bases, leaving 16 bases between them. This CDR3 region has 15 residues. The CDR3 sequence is CSVEARDRGKDTQYF. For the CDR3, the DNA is TGCAGCGTTGAAGCTAGGGACCGGGGTAAAGATACGCAGTATTTT.

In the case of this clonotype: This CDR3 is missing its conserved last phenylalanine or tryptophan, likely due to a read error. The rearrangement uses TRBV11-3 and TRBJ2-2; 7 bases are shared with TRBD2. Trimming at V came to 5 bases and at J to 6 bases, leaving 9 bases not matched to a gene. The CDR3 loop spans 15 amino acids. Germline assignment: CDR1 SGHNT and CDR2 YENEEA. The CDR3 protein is CASSPRTGGSGELFI. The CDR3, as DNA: TGTGCCAGCAGCCCACGGACGGGGGGTTCCGGGGAGCTGTTTATT.

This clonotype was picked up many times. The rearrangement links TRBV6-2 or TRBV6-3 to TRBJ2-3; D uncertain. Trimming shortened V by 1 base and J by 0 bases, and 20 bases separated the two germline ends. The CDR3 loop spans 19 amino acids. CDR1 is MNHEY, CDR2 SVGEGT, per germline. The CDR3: CASSYFIRGLKRSTDTQYF. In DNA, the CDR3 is TGTGCCAGCAGTTACTTTATCCGAGGCCTTAAGCGCAGCACAGATACGCAGTATTTT.

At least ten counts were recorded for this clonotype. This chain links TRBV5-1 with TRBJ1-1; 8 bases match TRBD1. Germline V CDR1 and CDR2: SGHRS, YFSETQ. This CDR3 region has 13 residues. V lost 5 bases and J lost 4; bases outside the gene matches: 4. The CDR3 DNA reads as TGCGCCAGCAGAGACAGGGGCAGCACTGAAGCTTTCTTT. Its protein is CASRDRGSTEAFF. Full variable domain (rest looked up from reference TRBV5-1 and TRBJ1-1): KAGVTQTPRYLIKTRGQQVTLSCSPISGHRSVSWYQQTPGQGLQFLFEYFSETQRNKGNFPGRFSGRQFSNSRSEMNVSTLELGDSALYLCASRDRGSTEAFFGQGTRLTVV.

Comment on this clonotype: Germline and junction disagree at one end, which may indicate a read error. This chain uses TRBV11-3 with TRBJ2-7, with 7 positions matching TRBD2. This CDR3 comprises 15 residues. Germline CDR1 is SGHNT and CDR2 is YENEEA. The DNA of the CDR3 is TGTGCCAGTAGCTTAGATGGGGGGGAGATCTACGAGCAGTACTTC. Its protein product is CASSLDGGEIYEQYF.

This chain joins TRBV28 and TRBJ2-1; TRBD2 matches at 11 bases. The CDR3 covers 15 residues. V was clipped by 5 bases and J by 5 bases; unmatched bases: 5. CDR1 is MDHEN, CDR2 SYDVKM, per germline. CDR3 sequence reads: CASSLLAGVHNEQFF. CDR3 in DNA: TGTGCCAGCAGTCTACTAGCGGGAGTCCACAATGAGCAGTTCTTC.

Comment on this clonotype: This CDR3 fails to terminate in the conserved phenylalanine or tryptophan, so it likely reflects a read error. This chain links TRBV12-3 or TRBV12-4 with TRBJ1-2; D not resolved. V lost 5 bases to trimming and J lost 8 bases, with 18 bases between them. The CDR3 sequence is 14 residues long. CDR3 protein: CASSPPRKGLGYTL. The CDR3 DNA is TGTGCCAGCAGTCCTCCCCGGAAAGGGCTCGGCTACACCTTA.

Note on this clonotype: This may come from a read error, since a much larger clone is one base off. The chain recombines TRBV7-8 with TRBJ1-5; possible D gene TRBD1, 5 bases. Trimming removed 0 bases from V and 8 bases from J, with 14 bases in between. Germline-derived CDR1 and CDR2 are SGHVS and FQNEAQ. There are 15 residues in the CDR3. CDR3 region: CASSLALTENKPQHF. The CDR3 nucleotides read TGTGCCAGCAGCTTAGCCTTGACAGAAAATAAGCCCCAGCATTTT.

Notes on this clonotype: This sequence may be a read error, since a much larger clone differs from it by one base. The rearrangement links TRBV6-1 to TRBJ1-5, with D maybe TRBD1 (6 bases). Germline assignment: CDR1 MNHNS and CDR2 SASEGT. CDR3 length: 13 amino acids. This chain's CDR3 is CVSSVGGNQPQHF. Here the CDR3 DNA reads TGTGTCAGCAGTGTAGGGGGTAATCAGCCCCAGCATTTT.

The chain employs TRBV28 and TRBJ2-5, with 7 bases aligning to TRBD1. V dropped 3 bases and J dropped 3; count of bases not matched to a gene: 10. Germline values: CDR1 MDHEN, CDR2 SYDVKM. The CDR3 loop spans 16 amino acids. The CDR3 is CASSFVSGTDKETQYF. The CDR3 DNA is TGTGCCAGCAGTTTTGTATCCGGGACAGACAAAGAGACCCAGTACTTC.

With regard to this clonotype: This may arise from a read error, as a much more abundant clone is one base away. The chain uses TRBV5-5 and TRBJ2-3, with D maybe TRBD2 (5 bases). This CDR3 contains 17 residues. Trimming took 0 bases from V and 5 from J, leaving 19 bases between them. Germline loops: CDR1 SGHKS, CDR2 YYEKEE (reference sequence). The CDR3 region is CASSLVARLEVLDTQYF. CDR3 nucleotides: TGTGCCAGCAGCTTGGTTGCTAGATTGGAGGTCTTAGATACGCAGTATTTT.

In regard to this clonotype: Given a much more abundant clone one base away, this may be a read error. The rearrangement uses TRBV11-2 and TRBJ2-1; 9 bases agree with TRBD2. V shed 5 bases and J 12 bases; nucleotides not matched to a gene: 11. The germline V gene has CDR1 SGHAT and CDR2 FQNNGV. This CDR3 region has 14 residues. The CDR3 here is CASSLSRTSVVQFF. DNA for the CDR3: TGTGCCAGCAGCCTATCCAGGACTAGCGTTGTGCAGTTCTTC.